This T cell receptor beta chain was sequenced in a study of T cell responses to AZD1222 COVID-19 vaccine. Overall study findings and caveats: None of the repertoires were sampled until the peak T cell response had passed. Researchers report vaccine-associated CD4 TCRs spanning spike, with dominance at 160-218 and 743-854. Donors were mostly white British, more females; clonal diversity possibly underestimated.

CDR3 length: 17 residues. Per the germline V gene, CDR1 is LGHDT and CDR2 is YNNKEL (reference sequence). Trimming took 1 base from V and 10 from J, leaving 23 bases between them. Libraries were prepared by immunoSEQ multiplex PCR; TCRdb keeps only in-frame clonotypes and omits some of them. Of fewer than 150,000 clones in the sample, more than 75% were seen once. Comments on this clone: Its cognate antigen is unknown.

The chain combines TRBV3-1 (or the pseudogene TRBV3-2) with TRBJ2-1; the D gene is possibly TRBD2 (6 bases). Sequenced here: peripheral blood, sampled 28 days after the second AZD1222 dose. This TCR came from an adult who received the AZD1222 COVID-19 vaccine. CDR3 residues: CASSQGRSIGSGQEQFF. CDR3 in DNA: TGTGCCAGCAGCCAAGGGCGGTCTATAGGTAGCGGTCAGGAGCAGTTCTTC.